These T cell receptor beta chains were read from a single sample in a study of blood T cells in healthy people across ages. TCRdb re-called the 5' RACE reads with MiXCR, one entry per CDR3 protein. The sample consists of approximately 1.5 million distinct CDR3 sequences, around 36% of them appearing once. The specimen sequenced was blood. The receptor source for this set is a woman between 25 and 40 years old in good health. Each CDR3 is given with its conserved first and last residue. D genes are given only for firm matches. The listing skips clone size in some rows; elsewhere it reads once, few, many or a size class.

v_call	clone_size	d_call	j_call	cdr3_nt	cdr3_aa
TRBV10-3	NA	TRBD2	TRBJ2-2	TGTGCCATCAGTCAGCCGGGACTAGCGGGAGCGGACGGGGAGCTGTTTTTT	CAISQPGLAGADGELFF
TRBV9	NA	TRBD1	TRBJ2-7	TGTGCCAGCAGCGTCGGGACAGGCAATATTCAGTACTTC	CASSVGTGNIQYF
TRBV5-8	many	TRBD1	TRBJ1-5	TGTGCCAGCAGCCTCCTTGGACAGGGAGAATCAGCCCAGCATTTT	CASSLLGQGESAQHF
TRBV6-6	few	TRBD1	TRBJ2-1	TGTGCCAGCACCCTCTACCGGACAGGGCAGCAGTTCTTC	CASTLYRTGQQFF
TRBV4-1	NA	TRBD2	TRBJ2-3	TGCGCCAGCAGCCAGCGGGGGGGCCGTGATACGCAGTATTTT	CASSQRGGRDTQYF
TRBV7-9	NA	TRBD2	TRBJ2-6	TGTGCCAGCGGTTACCTTAGCGGGGCGCTCTCTGGGGCCAACGTCCTGACTTTC	CASGYLSGALSGANVLTF
TRBV7-3	few	TRBD2	TRBJ2-7	TGTGCCAGCAGCCCCTCCTCACGGGGAGCGGGAGAGCAGTACTTC	CASSPSSRGAGEQYF
TRBV29-1	many	TRBD2	TRBJ2-1	TGCAGCGTTGAGGGACTAGCGGGAGTTAGTGAGCAGTTCTTC	CSVEGLAGVSEQFF
TRBV10-1	NA	NA	TRBJ2-7	TGCGCCAGCAGTGATGGGTCACGGGGGCCCCGCTACGAGCAGTACTTC	CASSDGSRGPRYEQYF
TRBV7-3	few	TRBD1	TRBJ1-1	TGTGCCAGCAGCTTGGGACAGGGGATAAGGGAAGCTTTCTTT	CASSLGQGIREAFF
TRBV11-2	NA	NA	TRBJ1-2	TGTGCCAGCAGCTTAGGGGACGGGGTTGGCTACACCTTC	CASSLGDGVGYTF
TRBV3-1	NA	NA	TRBJ2-5	TGTGCCAGCAGCCAAGTTCCCGGGTACCAAGAGACCCAGTACTTC	CASSQVPGYQETQYF
TRBV2	NA	NA	TRBJ2-1	TGTGCCAGCAGGAACCTAGGCGAGCAGTTCTTC	CASRNLGEQFF